These 18 T cell receptor beta chains were sequenced from one sample in a study of T-cell reconstitution after alpha-beta-depleted transplantation in children. Researchers prepared the TCRbeta library using unique molecular identifiers, the study reports. TCRdb reanalysed the PCR reads using MiXCR and keeps one entry per CDR3 protein. The repertoire holds fewer than 700,000 distinct CDR3 sequences, more than 20% seen once, with 14% in the top ten. The material was PBMCs, mostly from graft donor cells, obtained 360 days after TCRalphabeta/CD19-depleted stem cell transplant. The receptor source for this set is a boy in the first two years of life who had a stem cell transplant for acute myeloid leukemia, so the T cells may come from the graft donor.

This clonotype was observed at least ten times. This chain joins TRBV2 and TRBJ2-6; D might be TRBD2 (6 bases). This CDR3 has 17 residues. Germline V gene lookup returns CDR1 SNHLY and CDR2 FYNNEI. Trimming removed 6 bases from V and 2 bases from J, with 17 bases in between. As DNA, the CDR3 is TGTGCCAGCAGGTGGGACTCCTTCGCCACTGGGGCCAACGTCCTGACTTTC. Its protein is CASRWDSFATGANVLTF.

The J gene is TRBJ2-3, the V gene TRBV29-1; 8 bases match TRBD1. CDR1 and CDR2 from the germline V gene are SQVTM and ANQGSEA. V lost 7 bases, J lost 7 bases, and 10 bases stayed unmatched. The CDR3 loop spans 13 amino acids. The CDR3 region has the DNA TGCAGCGAGATGACAGGGGACGGAAATACGCAGTATTTT. Protein: CSEMTGDGNTQYF.

The rearrangement joins TRBV4-1 to TRBJ2-7; 7 nucleotides align to TRBD1. The CDR3 contains 16 residues. The germline gives CDR1 MGHRA, CDR2 YSYEKL. V dropped 0 bases and J dropped 4; count of bases not matched to a gene: 9. CDR3: CASSQDQWDSAYEQYF. In nucleotides, the CDR3 is TGCGCCAGCAGCCAAGATCAGTGGGACAGCGCTTACGAGCAGTACTTC.

This clonotype was observed a few times. The rearrangement links TRBV20-1 to TRBJ2-3; 7 nucleotides agree with TRBD1. CDR1 and CDR2 from the germline V gene are DFQATT and SNEGSKA (reference sequence). V gave up 3 bases and J gave up 4 bases; unmatched junction bases: 16. The CDR3 totals 17 residues. For the CDR3, the DNA is TGCAGTGCTAGGGGAAGGGGGCGCCCCCTGGATGCAGATACGCAGTATTTT. This gives the protein CSARGRGRPLDADTQYF.

V and J are TRBV28 and TRBJ2-5; tentative D call: TRBD2 (5 bases). The CDR3 contains 14 residues. Trimming shortened V by 3 bases and J by 2 bases, and 10 bases separated the two germline ends. Germline-derived CDR1 and CDR2 are MDHEN and SYDVKM. In DNA, the CDR3 is TGTGCCAGCAGTTTCGGACTGGGTCAAGAGACCCAGTACTTC. Its protein product is CASSFGLGQETQYF.

This clonotype was detected many times. The V call is TRBV5-1, the J call TRBJ1-5; D gene ambiguous. This CDR3 comprises 13 residues. CDR1 is SGHRS, CDR2 YFSETQ, per germline. V was clipped by 0 bases and J by 5 bases, with 6 bases between them. For the CDR3, the DNA is TGCGCCAGCAGCTTGGACGGCGATCAGCCCCAGCATTTT. Encoded protein: CASSLDGDQPQHF.

There are many counts of this clonotype. The chain recombines TRBV5-1 with TRBJ2-1; D is uncertain. Trimming left V 4 bases short and J 0 bases short, with 11 bases between. Germline CDR1 reads SGHRS; CDR2 reads YFSETQ. The CDR3 has 15 residues. Here the CDR3 reads CASSPDTSSYNEQFF. DNA of the CDR3: TGCGCCAGCAGCCCCGACACGAGCTCCTACAATGAGCAGTTCTTC.

The chain joins TRBV5-6 to TRBJ2-1; 7 bases are shared with TRBD2. CDR3 length: 13 amino acids. Germline values: CDR1 SGHDT, CDR2 YYEEEE. Unmatched junction bases numbered 4, after V lost 0 bases and J lost 10 bases. CDR3 sequence: CASSLGEGLEQFF. DNA for the CDR3: TGTGCCAGCAGCTTGGGGGAGGGTCTAGAGCAGTTCTTC.

V is TRBV6-2 or TRBV6-3 and J is TRBJ2-5; D is possibly TRBD2 (6 bases). Per germline, CDR1 MNHEY and CDR2 SVGEGT. The CDR3 totals 14 residues. The V end lost 0 bases, the J end lost 4 bases, and 9 bases lay between the germline ends. This chain's CDR3 is CASSYSAAGETQYF. CDR3 coding DNA: TGTGCCAGCAGTTACTCGGCAGCGGGAGAGACCCAGTACTTC.

Of note for this clonotype: One junction end does not reproduce the germline sequence, and a read error may be involved. The rearrangement joins TRBV12-3 or TRBV12-4 to TRBJ1-4; possibly TRBD1 for D (5 bases). This CDR3 comprises 12 residues. CDR3: CASSSGFDRRYF. As DNA, the CDR3 is TGTGCCAGCAGTTCCGGTTTCGACAGACGCTATTTT.

This clonotype showed up just a few times. CDR3 bases: TGTGCCATCAGTGAAACCGCCAGGGATGGCTACACCTTC. Protein: CAISETARDGYTF. The chain employs TRBV10-3 and TRBJ1-2; the D gene is possibly TRBD1 (5 bases). Germline CDR1 is ENHRY and CDR2 is SYGVKD. The CDR3 is 13 residues long. V gave up 3 bases and J gave up 6 bases, with 11 bases separating them.

This clonotype was picked up many times. The chain links TRBV28 to TRBJ2-3; 9 bases are a match to TRBD2. Unmatched junction bases numbered 8, after V lost 6 bases and J lost 4 bases. CDR3 length: 15 amino acids. The V gene's germline CDR1 is MDHEN and CDR2 SYDVKM. This chain's CDR3 is CASSRREGLSDTQYF. The CDR3, as DNA: TGTGCCAGCAGCCGGCGGGAGGGTTTGTCAGATACGCAGTATTTT.

This clonotype appeared many times. The chain combines TRBV24-1 with TRBJ2-1; D gene unclear. Germline CDR1 and CDR2: KGHDR and SFDVKD. Trimming removed 4 bases at V and 8 bases at J, with 14 bases between. CDR3 length equals 14 residues. CDR3 amino acids: CATSEIDRPDEQFF. CDR3 in DNA: TGTGCCACCAGTGAAATCGACCGCCCGGATGAGCAGTTCTTC.

V gene TRBV2 combines with J gene TRBJ2-7; perhaps TRBD2 as D (6 bases). Germline CDR1 reads SNHLY; CDR2 reads FYNNEI. The CDR3 is made up of 14 amino acids. Trimming took off 5 bases at V and 5 bases at J, with 16 bases between the two ends. The CDR3, as DNA: TGTGCCAGCAGTAAAAGACTAGTGGGGAACGAGCAGTACTTC. Protein: CASSKRLVGNEQYF.

A few counts support this clonotype. The genes are TRBV5-1 and TRBJ2-3; D may be TRBD1 or TRBD2 (5 bases each). There are 15 residues in the CDR3. Germline values: CDR1 SGHRS, CDR2 YFSETQ. The V end was cut by 7 bases, the J end by 0 bases, with 15 bases between. The CDR3 DNA is TGCGCCAGCTTGCGAGGGGCCCTGAGCACAGATACGCAGTATTTT. This encodes CASLRGALSTDTQYF.

This clonotype was picked up a small number of times. The chain has TRBV6-1 and TRBJ2-3, with no clear D. Trimming cost V 8 bases and J 3 bases, with 12 bases left between them. This CDR3 region has 13 residues. Germline CDR1 is MNHNS and CDR2 is SASEGT. CDR3 nucleotide sequence: TGTGCCAGCCGATGGGCAGTAACAGATACGCAGTATTTT. Translation: CASRWAVTDTQYF.

This clonotype was observed a handful of times. The chain employs TRBV20-1 and TRBJ2-7, with D perhaps TRBD1 (6 bases). CDR1 is DFQATT, CDR2 SNEGSKA, per germline (reference sequence). Trimming stripped 6 bases from V and 0 bases from J, with 12 bases between. The CDR3 runs 13 residues. CDR3 loop: CSARTDSSYEQYV. As DNA, the CDR3 is TGCAGTGCCCGGACAGATAGCTCCTACGAGCAGTACGTC.

V usage is TRBV5-1 and J usage is TRBJ2-7; no clear D gene. V was pared by 5 bases and J by 3 bases, with 15 bases between. Germline V gene data show CDR1 as SGHRS and CDR2 as YFSETQ. This CDR3 is built from 14 residues. The chain's CDR3 is CASRQSWAFYEQYF. The CDR3 DNA reads TGCGCCAGCAGGCAATCCTGGGCATTCTACGAGCAGTACTTC.